This T cell receptor (beta chain) was sequenced in a study of cytomegalovirus exposure and HLA in healthy donors. Trimming removed 8 bases from V and 3 bases from J, with 14 bases in between. The CDR3 totals 13 residues. Germline V gene data show CDR1 as MNHEY and CDR2 as SVGAGI. Study-wide results and limits: Roughly 170 TCR beta chains were listed as cytomegalovirus-associated. Reportedly, cytomegalovirus status was diagnosed with high sensitivity and specificity. Near-uniform donor sequencing depth was presumed by presence/absence analyses.

A word on this clone: Its antigen is as yet unknown.

PCR primers comprised 60 Vbeta and 13 Jbeta primers. Method: immunoSEQ multiplex PCR; TCRdb's copy keeps in-frame clones and lacks some. The sample contains some 130,000 clones, 60% to 85% of which appear only once. V and J are TRBV6-5 and TRBJ2-7, with D tentatively TRBD1 (5 bases). This TCR derives from a human donor in good health. Sequencing used PBMCs. This CDR3 is CASSAWGGYEQYF. CDR3 DNA: TGTGCCAGCTCGGCTTGGGGCGGCTACGAGCAGTACTTC.